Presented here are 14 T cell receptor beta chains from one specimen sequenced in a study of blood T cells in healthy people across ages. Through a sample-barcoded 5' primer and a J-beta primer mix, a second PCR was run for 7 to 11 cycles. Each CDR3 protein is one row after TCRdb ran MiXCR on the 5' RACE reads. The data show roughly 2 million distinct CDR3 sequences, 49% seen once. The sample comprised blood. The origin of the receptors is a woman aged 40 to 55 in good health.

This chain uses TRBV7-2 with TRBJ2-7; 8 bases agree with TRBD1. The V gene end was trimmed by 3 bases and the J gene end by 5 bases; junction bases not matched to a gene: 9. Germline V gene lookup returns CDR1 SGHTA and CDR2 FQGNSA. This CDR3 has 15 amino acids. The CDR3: CASSFSGTGINEQYF. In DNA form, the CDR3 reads TGTGCCAGCAGCTTCTCCGGGACAGGCATCAACGAGCAGTACTTC.

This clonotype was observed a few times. CDR3 protein: CASSLDDAGDYNEQFF. DNA of the CDR3: TGTGCCAGCAGCTTAGACGATGCGGGGGATTACAATGAGCAGTTCTTC. The chain recombines TRBV7-2 with TRBJ2-1; 7 positions agree with TRBD2. V shed 1 base and J 4 bases; nucleotides not matched to a gene: 7. CDR1 SGHTA and CDR2 FQGNSA come from the germline V gene. CDR3 length: 16 residues.

The CDR3 DNA sequence: TGTGCCAGCAGCTTAGAGATGAGCACAGATACGCAGTATTTT. Translated: CASSLEMSTDTQYF. The chain carries TRBV7-2 and TRBJ2-3; D not certain. The CDR3 totals 14 residues. Deletions cut 1 base from V and 0 bases from J, with 5 bases between. Germline CDR1 is SGHTA and CDR2 is FQGNSA.

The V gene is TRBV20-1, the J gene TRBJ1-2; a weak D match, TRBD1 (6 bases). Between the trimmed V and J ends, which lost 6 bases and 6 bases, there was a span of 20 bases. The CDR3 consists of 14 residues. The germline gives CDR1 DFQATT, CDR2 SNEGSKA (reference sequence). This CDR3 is CSAFPGGASDGYTF. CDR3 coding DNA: TGCAGTGCCTTCCCCGGGGGGGCGTCGGATGGCTACACCTTC.

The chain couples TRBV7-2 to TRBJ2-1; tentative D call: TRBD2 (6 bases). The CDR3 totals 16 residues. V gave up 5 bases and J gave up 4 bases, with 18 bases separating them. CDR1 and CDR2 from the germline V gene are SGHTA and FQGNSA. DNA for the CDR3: TGTGCCAGCAGCCTATGGCCCAGGAGGGTATACAATGAGCAGTTCTTC. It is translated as CASSLWPRRVYNEQFF.

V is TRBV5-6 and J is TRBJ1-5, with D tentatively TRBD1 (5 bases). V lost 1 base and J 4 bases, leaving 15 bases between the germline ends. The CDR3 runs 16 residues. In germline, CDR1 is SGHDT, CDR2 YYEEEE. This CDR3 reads CASSLYRTLGNQPQHF. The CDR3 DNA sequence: TGTGCCAGCAGCTTGTACCGGACACTGGGTAATCAGCCCCAGCATTTT.

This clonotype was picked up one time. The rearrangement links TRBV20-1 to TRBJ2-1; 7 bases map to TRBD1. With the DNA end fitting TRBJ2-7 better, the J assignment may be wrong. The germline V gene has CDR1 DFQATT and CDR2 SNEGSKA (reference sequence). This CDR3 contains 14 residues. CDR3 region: CSARQGSSYNEQYF. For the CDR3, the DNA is TGCAGTGCGAGACAGGGTTCCTCCTACAATGAGCAGTACTTC.

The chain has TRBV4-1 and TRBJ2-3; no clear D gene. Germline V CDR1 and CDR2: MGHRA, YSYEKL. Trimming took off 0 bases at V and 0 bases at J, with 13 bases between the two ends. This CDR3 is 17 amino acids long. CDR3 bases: TGCGCCAGCAGCCAAGACTCATTTGGTGCTAGCACAGATACGCAGTATTTT. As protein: CASSQDSFGASTDTQYF.

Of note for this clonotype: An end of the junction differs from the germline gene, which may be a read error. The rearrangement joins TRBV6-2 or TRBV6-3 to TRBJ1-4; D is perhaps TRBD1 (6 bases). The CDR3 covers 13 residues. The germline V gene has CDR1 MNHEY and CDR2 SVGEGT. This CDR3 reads CASSYTGGEKLIF. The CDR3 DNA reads TGTGCCTCCTCTTATACGGGGGGCGAAAAACTGATTTTT.

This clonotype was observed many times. For the CDR3, the DNA is TGTGCCAGCAGTTACTCGTGGGAGACCCAGTACTTC. The encoded protein is CASSYSWETQYF. The chain uses TRBV6-6 and TRBJ2-5, with D uncertain. Germline V gene sequence: CDR1 MNHNY, CDR2 SVGAGI (reference sequence). This CDR3 has 12 amino acids. V was trimmed by 0 bases and J by 5 bases, leaving 4 bases between them.

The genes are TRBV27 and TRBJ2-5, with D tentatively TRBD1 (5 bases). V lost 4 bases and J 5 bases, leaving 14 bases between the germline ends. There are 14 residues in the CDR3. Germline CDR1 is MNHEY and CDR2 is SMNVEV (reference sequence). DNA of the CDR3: TGTGCCAGCAGTTCTGAAGGGGCTGGTGAGACCCAGTACTTC. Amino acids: CASSSEGAGETQYF.

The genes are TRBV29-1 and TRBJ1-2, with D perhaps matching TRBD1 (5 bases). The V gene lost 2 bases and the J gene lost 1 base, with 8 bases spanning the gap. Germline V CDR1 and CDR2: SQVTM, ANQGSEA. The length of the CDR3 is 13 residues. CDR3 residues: CSVESRGNYGYTF. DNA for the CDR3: TGCAGCGTTGAAAGTAGGGGTAACTATGGCTACACCTTC.

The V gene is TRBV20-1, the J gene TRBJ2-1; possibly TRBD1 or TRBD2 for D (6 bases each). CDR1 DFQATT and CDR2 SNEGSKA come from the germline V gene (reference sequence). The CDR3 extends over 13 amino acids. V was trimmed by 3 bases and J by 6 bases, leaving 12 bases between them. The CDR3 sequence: CSASPGALNEQFF. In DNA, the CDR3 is TGCAGTGCTAGTCCGGGGGCCCTCAATGAGCAGTTCTTC.

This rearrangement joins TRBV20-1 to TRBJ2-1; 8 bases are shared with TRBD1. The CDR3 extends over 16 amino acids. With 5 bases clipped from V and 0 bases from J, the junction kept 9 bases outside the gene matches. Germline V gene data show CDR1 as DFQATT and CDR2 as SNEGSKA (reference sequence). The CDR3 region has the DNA TGCAGTGCTTCGGGAATACAGGGGGACTCCTACAATGAGCAGTTCTTC. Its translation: CSASGIQGDSYNEQFF.